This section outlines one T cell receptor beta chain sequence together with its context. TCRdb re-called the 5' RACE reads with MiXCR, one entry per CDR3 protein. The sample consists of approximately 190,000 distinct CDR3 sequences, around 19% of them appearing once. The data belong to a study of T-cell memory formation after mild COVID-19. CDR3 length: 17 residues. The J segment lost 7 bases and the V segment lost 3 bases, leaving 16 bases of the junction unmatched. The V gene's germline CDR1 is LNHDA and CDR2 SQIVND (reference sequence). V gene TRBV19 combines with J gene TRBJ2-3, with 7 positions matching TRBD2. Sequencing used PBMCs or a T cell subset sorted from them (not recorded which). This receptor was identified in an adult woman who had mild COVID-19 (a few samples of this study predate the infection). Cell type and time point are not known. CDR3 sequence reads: CASSIHSPGPSGHTQYF. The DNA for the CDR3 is TGTGCCAGTAGTATCCATTCCCCGGGCCCTAGCGGTCATACGCAGTATTTT.